The entry below gives a single T cell receptor beta chain sequence along with its context. The data are from a study of blood T cell repertoires in COVID-19. Background on the study: Samples representing acute and convalescent COVID-19 were sourced from the United States, Italy and Spain. T cells, B-cell-depleted T cells, or PBMCs provided the cDNA or gDNA that served as material.

The CDR3 runs to 14 residues. Germline V gene data show CDR1 as SGHRS and CDR2 as YFSETQ. V trimming: 4 bases; J trimming: 5 bases; junction bases outside the gene matches: 4. In the original workflow: Estimated nucleated cell counts came from reference gene primer amplification. TCRdb's table, derived via immunoSEQ multiplex PCR, lists solely in-frame clones and lacks some. The V and J calls and the clone size are those of that table, but D and trimming were determined from the DNA. The sample carries roughly 500,000 clones, approximately 85% recorded once. The sample consisted of peripheral blood. This TCR derives from a human donor in a cohort sampled during active COVID-19. The rearrangement joins TRBV5-1 to TRBJ1-2; TRBD1 aligns across 11 bases. In nucleotides, the CDR3 is TGCGCCAGCAGCCGGGACAGGGGGTCATATGGCTACACCTTC. Encoded protein: CASSRDRGSYGYTF.